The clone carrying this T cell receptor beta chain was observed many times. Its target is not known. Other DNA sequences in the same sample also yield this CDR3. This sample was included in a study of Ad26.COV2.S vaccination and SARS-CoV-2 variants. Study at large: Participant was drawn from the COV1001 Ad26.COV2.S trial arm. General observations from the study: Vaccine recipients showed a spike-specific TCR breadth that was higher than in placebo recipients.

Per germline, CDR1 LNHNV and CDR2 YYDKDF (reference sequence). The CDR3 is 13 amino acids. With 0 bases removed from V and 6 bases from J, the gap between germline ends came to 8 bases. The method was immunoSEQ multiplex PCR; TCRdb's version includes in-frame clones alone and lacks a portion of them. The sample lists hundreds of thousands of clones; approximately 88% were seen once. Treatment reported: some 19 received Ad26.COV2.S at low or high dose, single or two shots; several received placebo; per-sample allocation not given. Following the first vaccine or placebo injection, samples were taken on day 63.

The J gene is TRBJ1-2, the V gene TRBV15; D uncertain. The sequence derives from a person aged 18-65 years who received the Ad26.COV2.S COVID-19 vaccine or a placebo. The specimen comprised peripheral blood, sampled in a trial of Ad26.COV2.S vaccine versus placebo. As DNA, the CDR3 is TGTGCCACCAGCAGAGAAGAGGGAGATGGCTACACCTTC. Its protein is CATSREEGDGYTF.